These 25 T cell receptor beta chains came from one sample sequenced in a study of T cells in narcolepsy (dated by TCRdb to the late 2010s). The method was the immunoSEQ multiplex PCR assay. TCRdb limited this immuneACCESS table to in-frame rearrangements with V and J called. A share of clones is missing; checked studies link under half to unresolved V genes, and the rest is unexplained. The sample table contains over 25,000 clones; only one count was recorded for 86% of them. The ten largest clones represent approximately 1.2% of the sample. The sequenced sample was CD45RA- memory CD4+ T cells from PBMCs. Interpreted using the paper, the cell subset or site label stands for: memory T cells sorted ex vivo from peripheral blood. Every receptor here comes from a human donor with narcolepsy.

This rearrangement joins TRBV2 to TRBJ2-7; tentative D call: TRBD2 (5 bases). Per the germline V gene, CDR1 is SNHLY and CDR2 is FYNNEI. CDR3 size: 12 residues. CDR3: CASGRGPLERYV. The CDR3 DNA reads as TGTGCCAGCGGCCGGGGTCCCCTGGAGCGGTACGTC.

V usage is TRBV7-9 and J usage is TRBJ2-3; weak D call: TRBD2 (7 bases). V lost 5 bases, J lost 5 bases, and 17 bases lay in between. Per the germline V gene, CDR1 is SEHNR and CDR2 is FQNEAQ (reference sequence). The CDR3 loop spans 15 amino acids. CDR3 protein: CASSLNGGPGDTQYF. Written as DNA, the CDR3 is TGTGCCAGCAGCCTAAACGGGGGGCCGGGAGATACGCAGTATTTT.

The chain combines TRBV4-1 with TRBJ1-5; D gene uncertain. V lost 2 bases, J lost 11 bases, and 13 bases lay in between. The germline gives CDR1 MGHRA, CDR2 YSYEKL. This CDR3 contains 13 residues. CDR3 sequence reads: CASSQSRGAAQHF. In DNA form, the CDR3 reads TGCGCCAGCAGCCAAAGTCGGGGTGCGGCCCAGCATTTT.

The sample holds one count of this clone. The genes are TRBV7-6 and TRBJ2-1, with D perhaps matching TRBD1 (6 bases). The CDR3 is made up of 16 amino acids. Trimming pared 1 base from V and 7 bases from J, leaving 17 bases between. Germline lookup yields CDR1 SGHVS and CDR2 FNYEAQ. This CDR3 is CASSLVFSARGNEQFF. For the CDR3, the DNA is TGTGCCAGCAGCTTAGTATTCTCCGCCAGGGGAAATGAGCAGTTCTTC.

The chain couples TRBV19 to TRBJ2-1; tentatively, D is TRBD1 or TRBD2 (5 bases each). Trimming shortened V by 4 bases and J by 3 bases, and 13 bases separated the two germline ends. CDR3 length: 15 amino acids. CDR1 is LNHDA and CDR2 is SQIVND in the germline V gene (reference sequence). The CDR3 nucleotides are TGTGCCAGTAGTAATGGGGGAAAAAACTACAATGAGCAGTTCTTC. It encodes CASSNGGKNYNEQFF.

V usage is TRBV6-1 and J usage is TRBJ1-5, with 8 bases aligning to TRBD1. The CDR3 has 13 amino acids. V trimming: 7 bases; J trimming: 2 bases; junction bases outside the gene matches: 1. Germline lookup yields CDR1 MNHNS and CDR2 SASEGT. CDR3 DNA sequence: TGTGCCAGCATGACAGGGGGCAATCAGCCCCAGCATTTT. Translation: CASMTGGNQPQHF.

The rearrangement uses TRBV7-9 and TRBJ1-4; D gene ambiguous. CDR3 length equals 16 residues. From germline, CDR1 is SEHNR and CDR2 FQNEAQ (reference sequence). V dropped 1 base and J dropped 0 bases, with 9 bases sitting between them. Here the CDR3 reads CASSLDPFATNEKLFF. DNA for the CDR3: TGTGCCAGCAGCTTAGATCCCTTCGCAACTAATGAAAAACTGTTTTTT.

This rearrangement joins TRBV18 to TRBJ2-2; 9 bases fit TRBD2. CDR1 KGHSH and CDR2 LQKENI come from the germline V gene. J was trimmed by 4 bases and V by 3 bases; bases with no gene match: 6. CDR3 length equals 16 residues. CDR3 sequence: CASSPRASGVTGELFF. CDR3 sequence (DNA): TGTGCCAGCTCACCCCGGGCTAGCGGGGTCACCGGGGAGCTGTTTTTT.

The chain links TRBV6-1 to TRBJ2-2; D tentatively reads TRBD1 or TRBD2 (6 bases each). Germline assignment: CDR1 MNHNS and CDR2 SASEGT. Trimming removed 8 bases from V and 5 bases from J, with 18 bases in between. This CDR3 region has 15 residues. CDR3 sequence: CASVTIQGGTGELFF. The CDR3, as DNA: TGTGCCAGCGTAACTATACAGGGAGGTACCGGGGAGCTGTTTTTT.

The genes are TRBV7-9 and TRBJ2-1; TRBD2 matches 16 bases. Trimming cost V 4 bases and J 12 bases; bases outside gene matches: 9. This CDR3 is 16 amino acids long. The germline V gene encodes CDR1 SEHNR and CDR2 FQNEAQ (reference sequence). This CDR3 is CASSSSGTSGGVAQFF. CDR3 DNA sequence: TGTGCCAGCAGCTCCTCGGGGACTAGCGGGGGGGTGGCGCAGTTCTTC.

The chain couples TRBV10-3 to TRBJ1-1; no clear D gene. V gave up 8 bases and J gave up 7 bases, with 17 bases separating them. Germline V gene sequence: CDR1 ENHRY, CDR2 SYGVKD. CDR3 length: 13 amino acids. CDR3 protein: CAIALSLSGEAFF. CDR3 DNA: TGTGCCATCGCCCTTAGCCTAAGCGGTGAAGCTTTCTTT.

V gene TRBV13 combines with J gene TRBJ2-1; TRBD2 agrees at 8 bases. The CDR3 is 18 residues long. The V segment lost 5 bases and the J segment 0 bases; nucleotides outside the gene matches: 12. Germline V gene sequence: CDR1 PRHDT, CDR2 FYEKMQ (reference sequence). The DNA for the CDR3 is TGTGCCAGCAGCACGGAGCCGGGACTAGATAGCTCCTACAATGAGCAGTTCTTC. Its protein is CASSTEPGLDSSYNEQFF. The entire variable domain, with the rest obtained from reference TRBV13 and TRBJ2-1, is as follows: AAGVIQSPRHLIKEKRETATLKCYPIPRHDTVYWYQQGPGQDPQFLISFYEKMQSDKGSIPDRFSAQQFSDYHSELNMSSLELGDSALYFCASSTEPGLDSSYNEQFFGPGTRLTVL.

The rearrangement links TRBV10-1 to TRBJ2-1; tentatively, D is TRBD1 (6 bases). V shed 10 bases and J shed 4 bases, with 14 bases lying between them. Germline CDR1 WNHNN, CDR2 SYGVQD (reference sequence). The CDR3 has 13 residues. In DNA, the CDR3 is TGCGCCAATACGATTAGGGGGTACAATGAGCAGTTCTTC. Its translation is CANTIRGYNEQFF.

V and J are TRBV6-6 and TRBJ1-1; D is ambiguous. CDR1 and CDR2 (germline): MNHNY, SVGAGI (reference sequence). Trimming left V 6 bases short and J 3 bases short, with 14 bases between. This CDR3 comprises 14 residues. The CDR3 DNA reads TGTGCCAGCAGGACTTTGGACGTGGACACTGAAGCTTTCTTT. Its protein product is CASRTLDVDTEAFF.

A remark on this clone: Other DNA sequences in the sample encode the same CDR3. The chain links TRBV6-5 to TRBJ1-1; unclear D gene. This CDR3 comprises 12 residues. V lost 4 bases, J lost 3 bases, and 6 bases lay in between. Germline CDR1 is MNHEY and CDR2 is SVGAGI. DNA of the CDR3: TGTGCCAGCAGTTCCTTTGACACTGAAGCTTTCTTT. As protein: CASSSFDTEAFF.

V is TRBV18 and J is TRBJ1-3; D gene unclear. Trimming took off 3 bases at V and 0 bases at J, with 9 bases between the two ends. CDR1 is KGHSH, CDR2 LQKENI, per germline. This CDR3 spans 15 amino acids. This CDR3 reads CASSPPMGSGNTIYF. CDR3 nucleotide sequence: TGTGCCAGCTCACCGCCCATGGGCTCTGGAAACACCATATATTTT.

The chain is built from TRBV7-7 and TRBJ2-7; the match to TRBD1 covers 8 bases. The CDR3 has 15 amino acids. Germline V gene data show CDR1 as SSHAT and CDR2 as FNYEAQ (reference sequence). The trim removed 3 bases at V and 1 base at J, leaving 5 bases unmatched. The chain's CDR3 is CASSLGTGKSYEQYV. DNA of the CDR3: TGTGCCAGCAGCTTGGGGACAGGTAAGTCCTACGAGCAGTACGTC.

This chain uses TRBV4-1 with TRBJ1-2, with TRBD1 identical over 7 bases. CDR3 size: 15 residues. Germline CDR1 reads MGHRA; CDR2 reads YSYEKL. Losses at the gene ends were 1 base for V and 2 bases for J; bases not matched to a gene: 4. The CDR3 protein is CASSQAATGNYGYTF. In DNA form, the CDR3 reads TGCGCCAGCAGCCAAGCAGCGACAGGGAACTATGGCTACACCTTC.

The rearrangement uses TRBV10-1 and TRBJ2-2, with a weak D call TRBD2 (6 bases). Germline assignment: CDR1 WNHNN and CDR2 SYGVQD (reference sequence). The CDR3 runs 15 residues. V lost 8 bases and J 2 bases, leaving 15 bases between the germline ends. DNA of the CDR3: TGCGCCAGCGGGGAAGGAGGGATCAACACCGGGGAGCTGTTTTTT. Translated, it gives CASGEGGINTGELFF.

This clone turned up a few times. The chain recombines TRBV2 with TRBJ2-7, with a possible D match to TRBD1 (6 bases). CDR1 is SNHLY and CDR2 is FYNNEI in the germline V gene. Trimming took off 5 bases at V and 2 bases at J, with 10 bases between the two ends. This CDR3 region has 13 residues. CDR3 coding DNA: TGTGCCAGCAGTATACAGGGAGCCTACGAGCAGTACGTC. Translated: CASSIQGAYEQYV.

The V and J genes are TRBV6-1 and TRBJ1-5; no firm D call. V was clipped by 2 bases and J by 7 bases, with 12 bases between them. Germline CDR1 reads MNHNS; CDR2 reads SASEGT. The length of the CDR3 is 14 residues. Written as DNA, the CDR3 is TGTGCCAGCAGTGAATTGGGGAGAAGACAGCCCCAGCATTTT. Translated, it gives CASSELGRRQPQHF.

The rearrangement uses TRBV28 and TRBJ1-6; 11 bases are a match to TRBD1. Germline V gene data show CDR1 as MDHEN and CDR2 as SYDVKM. CDR3 length: 13 residues. J gave up 8 bases and V 8 bases, and 2 bases lay outside the gene matches. The CDR3 is CASGDRGYSPLHF. CDR3 in DNA: TGTGCCAGCGGGGACAGGGGGTATTCACCCCTCCACTTT.

The rearrangement links TRBV28 to TRBJ1-5; D may be TRBD1 (5 bases). CDR3 size: 15 residues. The ends were cut back, 6 bases at V and 0 bases at J, with 12 bases in the middle. Germline loops: CDR1 MDHEN, CDR2 SYDVKM. The CDR3, as DNA: TGTGCCAGCAGGGTGGGGGGGGATAGCAATCAGCCCCAGCATTTT. This gives the protein CASRVGGDSNQPQHF.

The chain's CDR3 is CSVAGYTF. The CDR3 DNA follows: TGCAGCGTTGCTGGCTACACCTTC. The rearrangement links TRBV29-1 to TRBJ1-2; D is ambiguous. The germline V gene has CDR1 SQVTM and CDR2 ANQGSEA. V was cut by 4 bases and J by 7 bases, with 1 base left in between. The CDR3 runs 8 residues. Filled out from reference TRBV29-1 and TRBJ1-2, the complete variable domain reads SAVISQKPSRDICQRGTSLTIQCQVDSQVTMMFWYRQQPGQSLTLIATANQGSEATYESGFVIDKFPISRPNLTFSTLTVSNMSPEDSSIYLCSVAGYTFGSGTRLTVV.

DNA for the CDR3: TGTGCCAGCAGTTTTAAAGTAGGTCGCGGCCCCAATGAGCAGTTCTTC. It translates to CASSFKVGRGPNEQFF. The rearrangement joins TRBV28 to TRBJ2-1; D gene unclear. V was trimmed by 3 bases and J by 6 bases, leaving 18 bases between them. CDR1 and CDR2 (germline): MDHEN, SYDVKM. The CDR3 runs to 16 residues.